This T cell receptor beta chain was captured in a study of cytomegalovirus exposure and HLA in healthy donors. Points from the study as a whole: Overall, approximately 150 TCR beta chains were annotated as cytomegalovirus-associated.

The PCR employed 60 Vbeta primers together with 13 Jbeta primers. The data were produced by immunoSEQ multiplex PCR, yet TCRdb's version contains in-frame clones alone and is incomplete. Of just under 95,000 clones in the sample, about four fifths were seen once. The length of the CDR3 is 11 residues. Germline V gene data show CDR1 as SGHNT and CDR2 as YYREEE (reference sequence). V dropped 3 bases and J dropped 5 bases, with 6 bases sitting between them. Donors likely had unrecorded immune exposures despite being nominally healthy when sampled. This clone showed up just once. The antigen is not known.

Sequenced input: PBMCs. The receptor's source is a human donor in good health. The genes are TRBV5-4 and TRBJ2-7; tentatively, D is TRBD1 (5 bases). This CDR3 is CASSWGHEQYF. The CDR3 region has the DNA TGTGCCAGCAGCTGGGGCCACGAGCAGTACTTC.